This T cell receptor (beta chain) is from a study of cytotoxic CD8 clonotypes in ibrutinib-treated CLL. Across the whole study: Recorded responses included approximately 24 partial and 2 complete; following median roughly 70 months, roughly 15 stayed remitted and roughly twelve progressed. The study, taken as a whole, reports: At baseline, clonality was higher than in age-matched healthy donors and correlated with CD8+ counts.

This clone was seen only a few times. Its specificity is not known. The germline CDR1 and CDR2 sequences are SGDLS and YYNGEE. The CDR3 has 16 amino acids. The V end lost 3 bases, the J end lost 4 bases, and 16 bases lay between the germline ends. Method: immunoSEQ multiplex PCR; TCRdb's copy keeps in-frame clones and lacks some. This sample yields roughly 150,000 clones, of which roughly 84% are seen a single time; approximately 2.9% belongs to the top ten. This clonotype was sampled from a human donor with chronic lymphocytic leukemia. The V and J genes are TRBV9 and TRBJ2-2, with TRBD2 as a possible D gene (7 bases). The input for sequencing was PBMCs, taken at disease progression, from a patient treated with ibrutinib. The CDR3 DNA follows: TGTGCCAGCAGCGCACAAGCGGGACACGTCACCGGGGAGCTGTTTTTT. This translates into CASSAQAGHVTGELFF.